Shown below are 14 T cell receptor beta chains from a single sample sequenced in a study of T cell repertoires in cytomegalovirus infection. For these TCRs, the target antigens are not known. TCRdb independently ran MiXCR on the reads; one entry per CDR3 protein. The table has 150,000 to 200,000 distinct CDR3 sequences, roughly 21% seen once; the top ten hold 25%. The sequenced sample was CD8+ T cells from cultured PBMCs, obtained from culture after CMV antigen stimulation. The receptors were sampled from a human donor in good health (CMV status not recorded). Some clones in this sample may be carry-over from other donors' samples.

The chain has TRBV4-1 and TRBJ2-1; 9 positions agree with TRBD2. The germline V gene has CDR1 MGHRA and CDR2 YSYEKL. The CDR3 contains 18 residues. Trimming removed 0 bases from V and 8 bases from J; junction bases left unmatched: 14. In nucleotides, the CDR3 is TGCGCCAGCAGCCAAGATTACGGGGAGACTAGCGGTTTGGATGAGCAGTTCTTC. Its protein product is CASSQDYGETSGLDEQFF.

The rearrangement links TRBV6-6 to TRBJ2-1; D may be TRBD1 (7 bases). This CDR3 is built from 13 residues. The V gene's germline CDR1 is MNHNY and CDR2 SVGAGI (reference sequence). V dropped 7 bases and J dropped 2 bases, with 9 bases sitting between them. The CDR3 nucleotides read TGTGCCAGCACAGGGGGGACCTACAATGAGCAGTTCTTC. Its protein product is CASTGGTYNEQFF.

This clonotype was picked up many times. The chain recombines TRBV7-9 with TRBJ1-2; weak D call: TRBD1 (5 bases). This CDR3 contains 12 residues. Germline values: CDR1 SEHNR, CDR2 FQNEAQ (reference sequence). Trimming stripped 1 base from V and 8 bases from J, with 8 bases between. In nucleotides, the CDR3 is TGTGCCAGCAGCTTAGGCAGGGTGGGCTACACCTTC. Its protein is CASSLGRVGYTF.

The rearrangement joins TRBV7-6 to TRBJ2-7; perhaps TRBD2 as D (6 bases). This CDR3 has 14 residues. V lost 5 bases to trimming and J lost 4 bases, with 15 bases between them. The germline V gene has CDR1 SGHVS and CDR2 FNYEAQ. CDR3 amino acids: CASSPSGTFYEQYF. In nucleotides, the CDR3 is TGTGCCAGCAGCCCCTCAGGGACTTTTTACGAGCAGTACTTC.

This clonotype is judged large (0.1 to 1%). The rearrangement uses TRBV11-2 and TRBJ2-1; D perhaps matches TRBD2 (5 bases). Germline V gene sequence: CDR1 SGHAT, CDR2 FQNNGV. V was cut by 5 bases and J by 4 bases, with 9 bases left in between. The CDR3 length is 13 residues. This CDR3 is CASSDPGYNEQFF. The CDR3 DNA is TGTGCCAGCAGCGACCCGGGGTACAATGAGCAGTTCTTC.

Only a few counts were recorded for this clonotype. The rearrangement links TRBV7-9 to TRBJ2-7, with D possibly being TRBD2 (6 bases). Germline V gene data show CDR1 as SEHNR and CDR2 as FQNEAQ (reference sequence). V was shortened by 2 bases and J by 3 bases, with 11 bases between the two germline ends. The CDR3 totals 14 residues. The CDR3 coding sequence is TGTGCCAGCAGCTTACCGGGACTCAACTACGAGCAGTACTTC. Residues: CASSLPGLNYEQYF.

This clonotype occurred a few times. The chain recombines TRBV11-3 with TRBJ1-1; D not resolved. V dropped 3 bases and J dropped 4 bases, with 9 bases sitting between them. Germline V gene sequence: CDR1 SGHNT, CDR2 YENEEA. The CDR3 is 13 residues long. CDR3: CASSFTKGTEAFF. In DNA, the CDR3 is TGTGCCAGCAGCTTTACTAAGGGCACTGAAGCTTTCTTT.

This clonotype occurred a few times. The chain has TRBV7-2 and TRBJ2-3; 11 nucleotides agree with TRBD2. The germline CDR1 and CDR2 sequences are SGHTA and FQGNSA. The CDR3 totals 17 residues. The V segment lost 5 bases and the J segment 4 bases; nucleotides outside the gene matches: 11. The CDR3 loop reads CASSDHLAGGPPDTQYF. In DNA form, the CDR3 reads TGTGCCAGCAGCGATCATTTAGCGGGGGGGCCGCCAGATACGCAGTATTTT.

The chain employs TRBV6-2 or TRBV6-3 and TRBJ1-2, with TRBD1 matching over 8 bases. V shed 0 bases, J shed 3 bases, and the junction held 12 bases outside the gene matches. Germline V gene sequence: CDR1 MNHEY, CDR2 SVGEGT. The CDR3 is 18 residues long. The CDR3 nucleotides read TGTGCCAGCAGTTACTCGTTCCGGACAGGGAGGAACTACTATGGCTACACCTTC. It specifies CASSYSFRTGRNYYGYTF.

This CDR3 is CASSRDRQRNSPLHF. The DNA for the CDR3 is TGTGCCAGCAGCCGTGACAGGCAGCGAAATTCACCCCTCCACTTT. V is TRBV2 and J is TRBJ1-6; D might be TRBD1 (6 bases). V lost 6 bases to trimming and J lost 7 bases, with 16 bases between them. The CDR3 consists of 15 residues. Germline V lookup: CDR1 SNHLY, CDR2 FYNNEI.

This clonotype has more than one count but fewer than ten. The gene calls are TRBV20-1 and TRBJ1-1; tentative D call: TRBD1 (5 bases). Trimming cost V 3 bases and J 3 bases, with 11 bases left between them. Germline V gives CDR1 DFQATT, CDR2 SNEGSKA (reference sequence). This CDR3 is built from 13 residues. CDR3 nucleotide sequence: TGCAGTGCTAGGTCCAGGGAGGACACTGAAGCTTTCTTT. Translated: CSARSREDTEAFF.

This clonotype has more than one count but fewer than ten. As DNA, the CDR3 is TGTGCCAGCAGGACCCCGGGACACGGAGACTGGGAGCAGTACTTC. This codes for CASRTPGHGDWEQYF. The chain combines TRBV7-2 with TRBJ2-7, with D possibly TRBD1 on 6 matching bases. The length of the CDR3 is 15 residues. Looked up from germline, CDR1 is SGHTA and CDR2 is FQGNSA. Deletions cut 6 bases from V and 7 bases from J, with 22 bases between.

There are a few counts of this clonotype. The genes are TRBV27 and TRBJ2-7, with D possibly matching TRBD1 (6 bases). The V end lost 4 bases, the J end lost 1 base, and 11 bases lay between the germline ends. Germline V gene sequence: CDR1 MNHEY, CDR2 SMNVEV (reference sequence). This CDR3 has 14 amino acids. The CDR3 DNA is TGTGCCAGCAGTTCTTGGGGGCCATCCTACGAGCAGTACTTC. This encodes CASSSWGPSYEQYF.

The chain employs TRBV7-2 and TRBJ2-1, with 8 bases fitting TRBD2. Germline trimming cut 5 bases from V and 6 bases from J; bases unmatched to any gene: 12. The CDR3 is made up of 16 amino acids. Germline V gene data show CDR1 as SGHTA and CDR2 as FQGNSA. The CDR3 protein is CASSPPSGGSRNEQFF. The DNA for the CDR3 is TGTGCCAGCAGCCCTCCGAGCGGGGGTTCACGCAATGAGCAGTTCTTC.